Listed below are T cell receptor beta chains from one sample, sequenced in a study of cytomegalovirus exposure and HLA in healthy donors. Sequencing used immunoSEQ multiplex PCR; TCRdb keeps in-frame clones, though not all of them. Of approximately 150,000 clones in the sample, approximately 82% were seen once. The sequencing input was PBMCs. These receptors were collected from a male donor in good health and CMV-seronegative. Both conserved end residues are part of each CDR3. A D gene is named only where the DNA matches it firmly. Clone size is stated in some rows and not others, as once, few, many or a class when expanded.

j_gene,v_gene,d_gene,abundance,CDR3nt,CDR3aa
TRBJ1-5,TRBV6-5,TRBD1,NA,TGTGCCAGCAGAAAGGACAGGGCGGGCAATCAGCCCCAGCATTTT,CASRKDRAGNQPQHF
TRBJ1-3,TRBV6-1,TRBD1,once,TGTGCCAGCAGTGACGGGTTAACAGGGGGAGGAAACACCATATATTTT,CASSDGLTGGGNTIYF
TRBJ1-2,TRBV18,TRBD1,NA,TGTGCCAGCTCACACGGACAGGGGGTGAACTATGGCTACACCTTC,CASSHGQGVNYGYTF
TRBJ2-7,TRBV6-5,NA,NA,TGTGCCAGCAGTACTCTTTTGGGAGTCTCCTACGAGCAGTACTTC,CASSTLLGVSYEQYF
TRBJ2-7,TRBV14,NA,NA,TGTGCCAGCAGCCCCACGATAGGGAAGGGGACCTACGAGCAGTACTTC,CASSPTIGKGTYEQYF
TRBJ2-3,TRBV7-9,NA,NA,TGTGCCAGCAGCTTAAGCGTCGGGGCAGATACGCAGTATTTT,CASSLSVGADTQYF
TRBJ2-7,TRBV4-2,TRBD2,NA,TGTGCCAGCAGCCATCCGAGTACTAGCGGGTCCTACGAGCAGTACTTC,CASSHPSTSGSYEQYF
TRBJ2-7,TRBV29-1,TRBD2,NA,TGCAGCGTTGAAGGTGCGGGGGGCCTCTACGAGCAGTACTTC,CSVEGAGGLYEQYF
TRBJ2-2,TRBV4-2,NA,few,TGTGCCAGCAGCCAAGCCTCAGGGGTCACCGGGGAGCTGTTTTTT,CASSQASGVTGELFF
TRBJ1-5,TRBV30,NA,NA,TGTGCCTGGCGAACGGCAGGGAGCAATCAGCCCCAGCATTTT,CAWRTAGSNQPQHF
TRBJ2-7,TRBV15,TRBD1,NA,TGTGCCACCAGCAGAGTCGGGGACAGGGACTACGAGCAGTACTTC,CATSRVGDRDYEQYF
TRBJ1-6,TRBV6-4,NA,NA,TGTGCCAGCAGTGACGGGCAGGGCCCAAATTCACCCCTCCACTTT,CASSDGQGPNSPLHF
TRBJ2-1,TRBV18,TRBD2,NA,TGTGCCAGCTCACCTCAGGGACTAGCGGGAGGGAATGAGCAGTTCTTC,CASSPQGLAGGNEQFF
TRBJ2-7,TRBV9,NA,NA,TGTGCCAGCAGCGTAGCCGCTGGCCCGCCCTACGAGCAGTACTTC,CASSVAAGPPYEQYF
TRBJ1-1,TRBV5-1,NA,NA,TGCGCCAGCAGCTCTCAGGGGACTGAAGCTTTCTTT,CASSSQGTEAFF
TRBJ2-3,TRBV9,TRBD2,few,TGTGCCAGCAGCGTAGGGGCTAGCGGGAGCGCGACGCAGTATTTT,CASSVGASGSATQYF
TRBJ2-3,TRBV27,TRBD1,NA,TGTGCCAGCAGGTCGGGCAGGGGGCATTTCACAGATACGCAGTATTTT,CASRSGRGHFTDTQYF
TRBJ2-7,TRBV18,NA,NA,TGTGCCAGCTCACCGGGTGTCGGGAGCTACGAGCAGTACTTC,CASSPGVGSYEQYF
TRBJ2-5,TRBV5-1,TRBD2,NA,TGCGCCAGCGAGCCCGGGGGGATTCAAGAGACCCAGTACTTC,CASEPGGIQETQYF
TRBJ2-7,TRBV6-5,TRBD2,NA,TGTGCCAGCAAACTATTAGCGGGGACCCCCTACGAGCAGTACTTC,CASKLLAGTPYEQYF
TRBJ2-7,TRBV6-5,NA,NA,TGTGCCAGGAACCCGAGAGCCTACTACGAGCAGTACTTC,CARNPRAYYEQYF
TRBJ2-5,TRBV19,TRBD2,NA,TGTGCCAGTAGTCAGGGTAGCGGGAGTGGCGAGACCCAGTACTTC,CASSQGSGSGETQYF
TRBJ1-1,TRBV19,NA,NA,TGTGCCAGTAGTATTAGCGGGAACACTGAAGCTTTCTTT,CASSISGNTEAFF
TRBJ2-2,TRBV5-1,TRBD1,NA,TGCGCCAGCAGCTCGGGCGGCGGGACAGGGGGAACCGGGGAGCTGTTTTTT,CASSSGGGTGGTGELFF